Listed here are 27 T cell receptor beta chains from one sample, sequenced in a study of a mutant IDH1 vaccine in newly diagnosed glioma. The data were produced by immunoSEQ multiplex PCR, yet TCRdb's version contains in-frame clones alone and is incomplete. Of 25,000 or so clones in the sample, roughly 83% are singletons; the top ten hold less than 3.5%. Stated time point: week 47, end of study. Every single dose of the vaccine, 300 ug of mutant IDH1 20-mer peptide, came with topical imiquimod. Their antigens remain unidentified. The input for sequencing was PBMCs, taken from a glioma patient whose treatment included an IDH1 peptide vaccine. The receptors were gathered from a man between 35 and 55 years old with glioma.

This chain uses TRBV7-9 with TRBJ2-7; D is unclear. Germline CDR1 and CDR2: SEHNR and FQNEAQ (reference sequence). CDR3 length equals 12 residues. Trimming cost V 2 bases and J 5 bases, with 7 bases left between them. This CDR3 reads CASSLIQNEQYF. Here the CDR3 DNA reads TGTGCCAGCAGCTTAATCCAGAACGAGCAGTACTTC.

This clone has only one observation. This chain uses TRBV5-6 with TRBJ2-4; D not resolved. Trimming removed 0 bases at V and 3 bases at J, with 7 bases between. The CDR3 length is 14 residues. Germline V gene lookup returns CDR1 SGHDT and CDR2 YYEEEE. This chain's CDR3 is CASSLEQYKNIQYF. CDR3 DNA sequence: TGTGCCAGCAGCTTGGAACAGTACAAAAACATTCAGTACTTC.

This sequence joins TRBV19 and TRBJ1-3; no firm D call. CDR1 is LNHDA, CDR2 SQIVND, per germline (reference sequence). The CDR3 sequence is 14 residues long. The V gene lost 3 bases and the J gene lost 0 bases, with 6 bases spanning the gap. This CDR3 reads CASSIGFSGNTIYF. CDR3 DNA: TGTGCCAGTAGTATCGGATTCTCTGGAAACACCATATATTTT.

This sequence joins TRBV4-2 and TRBJ1-5; no clear D gene. The germline V and J ends were trimmed by 0 bases and 0 bases, with 18 bases remaining between them. CDR3 length equals 19 residues. Per the germline V gene, CDR1 is LGHNA and CDR2 is YNFKEQ. The CDR3 reads CASSQDQIRDTFSNQPQHF. Written as DNA, the CDR3 is TGTGCCAGCAGCCAAGATCAGATCCGAGACACGTTTAGCAATCAGCCCCAGCATTTT.

V is TRBV9 and J is TRBJ2-2; no clear D gene. The CDR3 loop spans 13 amino acids. Per the germline V gene, CDR1 is SGDLS and CDR2 is YYNGEE. Trimming left V 3 bases short and J 13 bases short, with 16 bases between. The CDR3 DNA reads TGTGCCAGCAGCGGGGGTAAAGGGAATGGGCTGTTTTTT. This encodes CASSGGKGNGLFF.

The chain carries TRBV4-1 and TRBJ2-3; D may be TRBD2 (5 bases). The CDR3 has 16 amino acids. Germline V CDR1 and CDR2: MGHRA, YSYEKL. V was shortened by 2 bases and J by 5 bases, with 17 bases between the two germline ends. CDR3 loop: CASSQTGNPGLDTQYF. CDR3 in DNA: TGCGCCAGCAGCCAAACCGGGAACCCGGGGTTAGATACGCAGTATTTT.

V is TRBV7-2 and J is TRBJ2-1, with a tentative D call TRBD1 (5 bases). CDR1 and CDR2 (germline): SGHTA, FQGNSA. The CDR3 is made up of 17 amino acids. V shed 5 bases and J shed 5 bases, with 22 bases lying between them. CDR3 region: CASSRCPELGVNNEQFF. CDR3 DNA: TGTGCCAGCAGCCGGTGCCCGGAATTAGGGGTTAACAATGAGCAGTTCTTC. Combining the CDR3 with reference TRBV7-2 and TRBJ2-1 gives the whole variable domain GAGVSQSPSNKVTEKGKDVELRCDPISGHTALYWYRQSLGQGLEFLIYFQGNSAPDKSGLPSDRFSAERTGGSVSTLTIQRTQQEDSAVYLCASSRCPELGVNNEQFFGPGTRLTVL.

The V call is TRBV6-5, the J call TRBJ1-5; TRBD1 matches 7 bases. V gave up 7 bases and J gave up 9 bases; unmatched junction bases: 12. The CDR3 contains 14 residues. Germline V gives CDR1 MNHEY, CDR2 SVGAGI. Here the CDR3 reads CASKEEGAGAPQHF. DNA of the CDR3: TGTGCCAGCAAAGAGGAGGGGGCAGGTGCGCCCCAGCATTTT.

V is TRBV19 and J is TRBJ2-1; D uncertain. Germline CDR1 LNHDA, CDR2 SQIVND (reference sequence). V lost 1 base to trimming and J lost 7 bases, with 5 bases between them. CDR3 length equals 12 residues. CDR3 nucleotide sequence: TGTGCCAGTAGTATAGGCTGGAATGAGCAGTTCTTC. Translating it yields CASSIGWNEQFF.

V and J are TRBV19 and TRBJ1-2, with 11 bases identical to TRBD1. V shed 6 bases and J 5 bases; nucleotides not matched to a gene: 5. The CDR3 loop spans 14 amino acids. Germline V lookup: CDR1 LNHDA, CDR2 SQIVND (reference sequence). This chain's CDR3 is CASSRGTGGYGYTF. The CDR3 region has the DNA TGTGCCAGTAGCCGAGGGACAGGGGGATATGGCTACACCTTC. The full variable domain, rest sourced from reference TRBV19 and TRBJ1-2, is DGGITQSPKYLFRKEGQNVTLSCEQNLNHDAMYWYRQDPGQGLRLIYYSQIVNDFQKGDIAEGYSVSREKKESFPLTVTSAQKNPTAFYLCASSRGTGGYGYTFGSGTRLTVV.

This chain joins TRBV5-1 and TRBJ1-4, with D possibly TRBD1 on 6 matching bases. The ends were cut back, 3 bases at V and 3 bases at J, with 15 bases in the middle. The length of the CDR3 is 16 residues. From germline, CDR1 is SGHRS and CDR2 YFSETQ. The CDR3 nucleotides are TGCGCCAGCAGCTCGGGATACGGGGGCTCTAATGAAAAACTGTTTTTT. It codes for CASSSGYGGSNEKLFF.

The J gene is TRBJ2-1, the V gene TRBV7-9, with 9 bases fitting TRBD1. The CDR3 sequence is 12 residues long. Trimming took 5 bases from V and 11 from J; bases not matched to a gene: 4. The germline V gene encodes CDR1 SEHNR and CDR2 FQNEAQ (reference sequence). Here the CDR3 DNA reads TGTGCCAGCAGCACAGGGGGCCTAAAGCAGTTCTTC. This encodes CASSTGGLKQFF.

The CDR3 loop reads CASSVPGLSYEQYF. The CDR3 coding sequence is TGTGCCAGCAGCGTTCCAGGGTTGTCCTACGAGCAGTACTTC. This chain uses TRBV7-9 with TRBJ2-7, with D maybe TRBD1 (5 bases). V gave up 5 bases and J gave up 1 base, with 12 bases separating them. Looked up from germline, CDR1 is SEHNR and CDR2 is FQNEAQ (reference sequence). The CDR3 covers 14 residues.

This rearrangement joins TRBV5-6 to TRBJ1-3; D is unresolved. V gave up 1 base and J gave up 0 bases, with 8 bases separating them. CDR1 and CDR2 (germline): SGHDT, YYEEEE. The CDR3 contains 15 residues. CDR3 sequence (DNA): TGTGCCAGCAGCTTGTGGCCGATCTCTGGAAACACCATATATTTT. Amino acid sequence: CASSLWPISGNTIYF.

Sample share makes this clone medium-sized. The chain employs TRBV4-2 and TRBJ1-1; possibly TRBD1 for D (5 bases). CDR3 length: 14 amino acids. Between the trimmed V and J ends, which lost 5 bases and 0 bases, there was a span of 10 bases. In germline, CDR1 is LGHNA, CDR2 YNFKEQ. CDR3 DNA: TGTGCCAGCAGCTCCCGGACACTGAACACTGAAGCTTTCTTT. Its translation: CASSSRTLNTEAFF.

The V call is TRBV7-9, the J call TRBJ2-7; tentatively, D is TRBD1 (5 bases). Germline CDR1 and CDR2: SEHNR and FQNEAQ (reference sequence). This CDR3 has 11 residues. Trimming pared 5 bases from V and 3 bases from J, leaving 5 bases between. The DNA of the CDR3 is TGTGCCAGCAGCGACAGCTACGAGCAGTACTTC. Protein sequence: CASSDSYEQYF.

This clone was counted a few times. V and J are TRBV7-8 and TRBJ2-2, with TRBD2 identical over 12 bases. This CDR3 region has 15 residues. Unmatched junction bases numbered 5, after V lost 5 bases and J lost 7 bases. Germline CDR1 and CDR2: SGHVS and FQNEAQ. CDR3 region: CASSHSSGRVGELFF. In DNA form, the CDR3 reads TGTGCCAGCAGCCACTCTAGCGGGAGGGTCGGGGAGCTGTTTTTT.

CDR3 bases: TGTGCCACAACGGGACTAGCGGGAGGGCCTTGGAATGAGCAGTTCTTC. Protein: CATTGLAGGPWNEQFF. The chain is built from TRBV5-6 and TRBJ2-1, with 16 positions matching TRBD2. Unmatched junction bases numbered 10, after V lost 9 bases and J lost 7 bases. This CDR3 is built from 16 residues. Germline CDR1 is SGHDT and CDR2 is YYEEEE.

The gene calls are TRBV4-1 and TRBJ2-4; a weak D match, TRBD1 (5 bases). Trimming shortened V by 0 bases and J by 3 bases, and 9 bases separated the two germline ends. Germline V lookup: CDR1 MGHRA, CDR2 YSYEKL. The CDR3 has 15 amino acids. This chain's CDR3 is CASSQDRVHKNIQYF. CDR3 coding DNA: TGCGCCAGCAGCCAAGACAGGGTGCACAAAAACATTCAGTACTTC.

The rearrangement uses TRBV5-1 and TRBJ1-5, with D possibly being TRBD1 (6 bases). Between the trimmed V and J ends, which lost 1 base and 3 bases, there was a span of 11 bases. The CDR3 extends over 15 amino acids. Germline V gene lookup returns CDR1 SGHRS and CDR2 YFSETQ. In DNA, the CDR3 is TGCGCCAGCAGCTTGACAGGGTCGCTCAATCAGCCCCAGCATTTT. Translating it yields CASSLTGSLNQPQHF.

The chain uses TRBV7-2 and TRBJ2-1; TRBD2 might be the D (5 bases). The CDR3 covers 17 residues. Germline V lookup: CDR1 SGHTA, CDR2 FQGNSA. Trimming took off 7 bases at V and 0 bases at J, with 19 bases between the two ends. The CDR3 region has the DNA TGTGCCAGCATCCTTTTGGTCCTAGGGAGCTCCTACAATGAGCAGTTCTTC. Protein: CASILLVLGSSYNEQFF.

The rearrangement uses TRBV7-8 and TRBJ1-1, with D maybe TRBD1 (5 bases). This CDR3 region has 16 residues. Germline lookup yields CDR1 SGHVS and CDR2 FQNEAQ. Trimming took 5 bases from V and 0 from J, leaving 16 bases between them. The CDR3 bases are TGTGCCAGCAGCCTGGGGAGAGGGGCTATGAACACTGAAGCTTTCTTT. It is translated as CASSLGRGAMNTEAFF.

The chain recombines TRBV6-1 with TRBJ2-1; TRBD2 matches at 9 bases. Germline V gives CDR1 MNHNS, CDR2 SASEGT. After removal of 11 bases from V and 3 bases from J, the junction contained 5 bases not matched to a gene. This CDR3 region has 13 residues. The CDR3 DNA reads as TGTGCCTTTGGACTAGCGATCTACAATGAGCAGTTCTTC. Amino acid sequence: CAFGLAIYNEQFF.

In DNA, the CDR3 is TGTGCCAGCAGCTCTCGGACAGGGGGCGATGAAAAACTGTTTTTT. Translation gives CASSSRTGGDEKLFF. This chain connects TRBV7-2 to TRBJ1-4; 11 nucleotides line up with TRBD1. V shed 4 bases, J shed 6 bases, and the junction held 4 bases outside the gene matches. The CDR3 runs to 15 residues. Germline CDR1 reads SGHTA; CDR2 reads FQGNSA.

This clone has only one observation. The chain uses TRBV27 and TRBJ2-7, with D perhaps matching TRBD1 (6 bases). Trimming removed 3 bases at V and 2 bases at J, with 26 bases between. This CDR3 is built from 19 residues. The germline CDR1 and CDR2 sequences are MNHEY and SMNVEV (reference sequence). The CDR3 loop reads CASSFRPYTGFVQAYEQYF. CDR3 nucleotides: TGTGCCAGCAGTTTTCGACCTTATACAGGGTTTGTGCAGGCCTACGAGCAGTACTTC.

J is TRBJ1-3 and V is TRBV7-8; D remains unclear. This CDR3 has 16 residues. CDR1 is SGHVS and CDR2 is FQNEAQ in the germline V gene. Between the trimmed V and J ends, which lost 5 bases and 0 bases, there was a span of 14 bases. CDR3 protein: CASSPTLLSSGNTIYF. CDR3 DNA: TGTGCCAGCAGCCCAACCCTCCTCAGCTCTGGAAACACCATATATTTT.

The rearrangement links TRBV10-3 to TRBJ2-5, with D perhaps TRBD1 (5 bases). The V gene lost 4 bases and the J gene lost 5 bases, with 11 bases spanning the gap. Germline CDR1 is ENHRY and CDR2 is SYGVKD. This CDR3 is 13 amino acids long. CDR3 DNA sequence: TGTGCCATCAGTGGACAGTCCGCCGAGACCCAGTACTTC. It encodes CAISGQSAETQYF.